The 5 T cell receptor beta chains presented below share a single source sample, sequenced in a study of human T cells and chemical hapten exposure. TCRdb re-derived calls from the RACE reads in MiXCR, one entry per CDR3 protein. The repertoire includes approximately 110,000 distinct CDR3 sequences, 9.5% to 12% of them detected once, and approximately 3.5% sits in the top ten. The sample's time point: patch test 1, 2 weeks after DPC sensitization. Specified treatment: therapeutic diphenylcyclopropenone sensitization with weekly scalp DPC. Sequencing used whole blood, obtained in connection with sensitization to the hapten diphenylcyclopropenone (DPC). Receptor source: a woman aged 40 to 55 with alopecia areata. Some clones in this sample may be carry-over from other donors' samples.

The chain couples TRBV27 to TRBJ2-3, with D tentatively TRBD2 (5 bases). Trimming removed 2 bases at V and 8 bases at J, with 17 bases between. CDR3 length equals 15 residues. CDR1 MNHEY and CDR2 SMNVEV come from the germline V gene (reference sequence). This CDR3 is CASSLKVSSRGTQYF. CDR3 nucleotide sequence: TGTGCCAGCAGTTTAAAGGTGTCTAGTCGGGGTACGCAGTATTTT.

The chain employs TRBV11-2 and TRBJ1-1; D uncertain. This CDR3 has 14 amino acids. V was cut by 8 bases and J by 1 base, with 14 bases left in between. Germline V gives CDR1 SGHAT, CDR2 FQNNGV. The CDR3 region is CASVPWARNTEAFF. DNA for the CDR3: TGTGCCAGCGTGCCGTGGGCCAGGAACACTGAAGCTTTCTTT.

The rearrangement uses TRBV7-9 and TRBJ2-2; TRBD2 matches 11 bases. Looked up from germline, CDR1 is SEHNR and CDR2 is FQNEAQ (reference sequence). The J segment lost 5 bases and the V segment lost 4 bases, leaving 3 bases of the junction unmatched. The CDR3 runs 15 residues. Here the CDR3 DNA reads TGTGCCAGCAGCTGGACTAGCGGGTCTACCGGGGAGCTGTTTTTT. Its translation is CASSWTSGSTGELFF.

The chain employs TRBV20-1 and TRBJ2-7; the D gene is possibly TRBD2 (5 bases). From germline, CDR1 is DFQATT and CDR2 SNEGSKA (reference sequence). Trimming shortened V by 2 bases and J by 3 bases, and 11 bases separated the two germline ends. The CDR3 contains 13 residues. CDR3 sequence reads: CSARPPSGYEQYF. CDR3 sequence (DNA): TGCAGTGCTAGACCCCCGAGCGGCTACGAGCAGTACTTC.

The chain couples TRBV18 to TRBJ1-2; TRBD1 matches at 11 bases. The J segment lost 4 bases and the V segment lost 3 bases, leaving 7 bases of the junction unmatched. This CDR3 region has 16 residues. CDR1 and CDR2 from the germline V gene are KGHSH and LQKENI. The CDR3 is CASSPGQGASGYGYTF. The CDR3 nucleotides are TGTGCCAGCTCACCCGGACAGGGGGCGTCTGGCTATGGCTACACCTTC.